This TCR beta chain was recorded in a study of T cell changes during pregnancy in multiple sclerosis. Germline V gene lookup returns CDR1 SEHNR and CDR2 FQNEAQ (reference sequence). V shed 5 bases, J shed 2 bases, and the junction held 10 bases outside the gene matches. This CDR3 has 16 amino acids. Generated by immunoSEQ multiplex PCR, the TCRdb table keeps only in-frame clones and is missing some. The table lists under 130,000 clones, approximately 90% of them singletons. This clonotype was obtained from a female donor with multiple sclerosis, enrolled in a pregnancy study. This sequence joins TRBV7-9 and TRBJ2-3; 7 nucleotides align to TRBD2. The sequencing used peripheral blood, collected after pregnancy. Here the CDR3 reads CASSPSPAGSTDTQYF. The CDR3 nucleotides read TGTGCCAGCAGCCCATCTCCAGCGGGATCCACAGATACGCAGTATTTT.